These 17 T cell receptor beta chains share one sample of origin, sequenced in a study of blood T cell repertoires in COVID-19. Clones were sequenced by immunoSEQ multiplex PCR, and TCRdb holds only the in-frame ones, with some missing. The top ten clones hold approximately 2.4% of a sample with approximately 210,000 clones, around 90% of them seen once. Sequencing was carried out using PBMCs or T cells enriched from blood (not recorded which). The origin of the receptors is a woman in her 30s who had recovered from COVID-19.

The genes are TRBV6-5 and TRBJ2-7, with TRBD2 identical over 7 bases. In germline, CDR1 is MNHEY, CDR2 SVGAGI. V was clipped by 2 bases and J by 5 bases; unmatched bases: 3. This CDR3 spans 13 amino acids. The CDR3 DNA is TGTGCCAGCAGTTACGGACTAGGCAACGAGCAGTACTTC. Translating gives CASSYGLGNEQYF.

This clone was seen a few times. V gene TRBV30 combines with J gene TRBJ2-5; possibly TRBD1 for D (6 bases). Trimming stripped 1 base from V and 1 base from J, with 7 bases between. The CDR3 spans 13 residues. Germline CDR1 reads GTSNPN; CDR2 reads SVGIG (reference sequence). The CDR3 here is CAWSGTAQETQYF. For the CDR3, the DNA is TGTGCCTGGAGTGGGACAGCCCAAGAGACCCAGTACTTC.

This sequence joins TRBV18 and TRBJ1-1, with TRBD1 matching over 7 bases. The CDR3 runs to 14 residues. Germline trimming cut 5 bases from V and 4 bases from J; bases unmatched to any gene: 7. The germline V gene has CDR1 KGHSH and CDR2 LQKENI. The CDR3 DNA reads TGTGCCAGCTCAACAGGGGTGGGGACCACTGAAGCTTTCTTT. The encoded protein is CASSTGVGTTEAFF.

CDR3 nucleotide sequence: TGTGCCAGCAGTGAAGACCGCTACTCTGGAAACACCATATATTTT. Residues: CASSEDRYSGNTIYF. V is TRBV6-1 and J is TRBJ1-3; D gene uncertain. Deletions cut 1 base from V and 0 bases from J, with 7 bases between. Per the germline V gene, CDR1 is MNHNS and CDR2 is SASEGT. This CDR3 comprises 15 residues.

The rearrangement uses TRBV27 and TRBJ1-2; D remains ambiguous. Germline V gene data show CDR1 as MNHEY and CDR2 as SMNVEV (reference sequence). This CDR3 has 13 residues. V was shortened by 2 bases and J by 3 bases, with 7 bases between the two germline ends. The CDR3 nucleotides read TGTGCCAGCAGTTTAGGGCAGTACTATGGCTACACCTTC. As protein: CASSLGQYYGYTF.

Turning to this clone: The same CDR3 arises from other DNA sequences in this sample as well. The V gene is TRBV9, the J gene TRBJ1-1, with no clear D. The V and J ends lost 4 bases and 0 bases respectively, with 10 bases between them. The CDR3 is made up of 14 amino acids. Germline V gives CDR1 SGDLS, CDR2 YYNGEE. As DNA, the CDR3 is TGTGCCAGCAGCCCCCGTAACATGAACACTGAAGCTTTCTTT. It is translated as CASSPRNMNTEAFF.

This clone was picked up one time. The chain uses TRBV18 and TRBJ2-7; D possibly corresponds to TRBD1 (6 bases). The CDR3 has 13 amino acids. V gave up 3 bases and J gave up 7 bases, with 13 bases separating them. Germline V gene lookup returns CDR1 KGHSH and CDR2 LQKENI. CDR3 residues: CASSPQDRGEQYF. CDR3 nucleotides: TGTGCCAGCTCACCTCAGGACAGAGGAGAGCAGTACTTC.

This clone has only a few counts. The J gene is TRBJ2-1, the V gene TRBV7-9; 7 bases are a match to TRBD1. Looked up from germline, CDR1 is SEHNR and CDR2 is FQNEAQ (reference sequence). Losses at the gene ends were 6 bases for V and 7 bases for J; bases not matched to a gene: 6. The CDR3 consists of 13 residues. The CDR3 bases are TGTGCCAGCAGTCGTAACAGGGGAAATGAGCAGTTCTTC. The encoded protein is CASSRNRGNEQFF.

The chain has TRBV6-2 or TRBV6-3 and TRBJ2-6, with 11 bases that match TRBD1. V was clipped by 4 bases and J by 3 bases; unmatched bases: 5. Germline V gives CDR1 MNHEY, CDR2 SVGEGT. This CDR3 is 17 amino acids long. The CDR3 region is CASSSAGQGVGANVLTF. For the CDR3, the DNA is TGTGCCAGCAGTTCGGCGGGACAGGGGGTTGGGGCCAACGTCCTGACTTTC.

The V gene is TRBV4-3, the J gene TRBJ1-1; D unclear. This CDR3 has 12 amino acids. Germline CDR1 reads LGHNA; CDR2 reads YSLEER. The V end lost 3 bases, the J end lost 4 bases, and 6 bases lay between the germline ends. CDR3 residues: CASSHGGTEAFF. DNA of the CDR3: TGCGCCAGCAGCCATGGCGGCACTGAAGCTTTCTTT.

The rearrangement joins TRBV29-1 to TRBJ1-1; 9 positions match TRBD1. The CDR3 runs to 15 residues. Germline-derived CDR1 and CDR2 are SQVTM and ANQGSEA. Unmatched junction bases numbered 10, after V lost 4 bases and J lost 4 bases. CDR3 region: CSVGRDRVGGTEAFF. For the CDR3, the DNA is TGCAGCGTTGGCCGGGACAGGGTCGGGGGCACTGAAGCTTTCTTT.

Notes on this clone: Other DNA sequences in this sample translate to the same CDR3. The CDR3, as DNA: TGTGCCAGTAGCCCCGACAGTTTCTATGGCTACACCTTC. It codes for CASSPDSFYGYTF. The V gene is TRBV19, the J gene TRBJ1-2; tentatively, D is TRBD1 (5 bases). The germline V and J ends were trimmed by 6 bases and 4 bases, with 12 bases remaining between them. Germline V lookup: CDR1 LNHDA, CDR2 SQIVND (reference sequence). The CDR3 totals 13 residues.

This chain links TRBV24-1 with TRBJ2-3; 14 bases are a match to TRBD2. Germline values: CDR1 KGHDR, CDR2 SFDVKD. V gave up 5 bases and J gave up 4 bases; unmatched junction bases: 4. The CDR3 has 16 amino acids. CDR3: CATSGGTSGGADTQYF. The CDR3 DNA reads as TGTGCCACCAGTGGCGGGACTAGCGGGGGCGCAGATACGCAGTATTTT.

V is TRBV4-3 and J is TRBJ1-3, with D hard to call. This CDR3 is built from 15 residues. V was trimmed by 0 bases and J by 4 bases, leaving 10 bases between them. Germline CDR1 is LGHNA and CDR2 is YSLEER. CDR3 nucleotide sequence: TGCGCCAGCAGCCAAGAGAGGGATTCGGGAAACACCATATATTTT. Translation gives CASSQERDSGNTIYF.

This chain joins TRBV3-1 (or the pseudogene TRBV3-2) and TRBJ1-5; D gene uncertain. The CDR3 contains 13 residues. CDR1 is LGHDT, CDR2 YNNKEL, per germline (reference sequence). Trimming pared 0 bases from V and 7 bases from J, leaving 7 bases between. This chain's CDR3 is CASSQEGGQPQHF. CDR3 DNA: TGTGCCAGCAGCCAAGAAGGAGGACAGCCCCAGCATTTT.

This sequence joins TRBV24-1 and TRBJ2-1; D is perhaps TRBD1 (5 bases). With 2 bases removed from V and 7 bases from J, the gap between germline ends came to 5 bases. The V gene's germline CDR1 is KGHDR and CDR2 SFDVKD. This CDR3 has 12 amino acids. In DNA, the CDR3 is TGTGCCACCAGTGATTACAGGAATGAGCAGTTCTTC. Protein product: CATSDYRNEQFF.

V usage is TRBV6-2 or TRBV6-3 and J usage is TRBJ1-2, with D perhaps matching TRBD1 (6 bases). This CDR3 comprises 15 residues. Germline V gene lookup returns CDR1 MNHEY and CDR2 SVGEGT. The V gene lost 4 bases and the J gene lost 7 bases, with 19 bases spanning the gap. The CDR3 DNA reads as TGTGCCAGCAGTTTGGCCTTGAGAACAGGGTCTGGCTACACCTTC. Amino acids: CASSLALRTGSGYTF.